This T cell receptor beta chain was retrieved from a study of Ad26.COV2.S vaccination and SARS-CoV-2 variants. The overall study: Participant was drawn from the COV1001 Ad26.COV2.S trial arm.

As concerns this clone: Its target is unknown.

Findings and caveats of the study: Following vaccination, spike-specific CD8+ and CD4+ T cell responses reportedly exhibited substantial breadth. Those who received the vaccine showed greater spike-specific TCR breadth than those given placebo.

Only in-frame clones appear in the TCRdb table, and some are missing; sequencing was by immunoSEQ multiplex PCR. The sample lists 350,000 to 550,000 clones, 75% to 90% seen once, with 2.5% in the top ten. The CDR3 is 14 residues long. Per germline, CDR1 SGDLS and CDR2 YYNGEE. The junction had 5 bases not matched to a gene; V was cut back by 4 bases and J by 4 bases. Treatment noted: about 20 received Ad26.COV2.S at low or high dose, single or two shots; 5 received placebo; per-sample allocation not given. Sampling was performed 63 days after the first vaccine or placebo injection. An adult of 18-55 years in Boston served as donor.

The specimen was peripheral blood, collected in a trial of Ad26.COV2.S vaccine versus placebo. The sequence came from a person between 18 and 60 years old who received the Ad26.COV2.S COVID-19 vaccine or a placebo. V is TRBV9 and J is TRBJ2-7; the match to TRBD1 covers 10 bases. The CDR3 nucleotides are TGTGCCAGCAGCAGCGGACAGGGGGGGTACGAGCAGTACTTC. Residues: CASSSGQGGYEQYF.